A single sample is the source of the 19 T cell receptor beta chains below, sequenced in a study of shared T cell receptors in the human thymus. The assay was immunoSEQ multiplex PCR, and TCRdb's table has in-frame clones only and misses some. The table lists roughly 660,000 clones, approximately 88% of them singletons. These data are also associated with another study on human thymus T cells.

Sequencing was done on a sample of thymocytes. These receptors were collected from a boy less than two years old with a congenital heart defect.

CDR3: CSVLNRGPGTEAFF. CDR3 coding DNA: TGCAGCGTTCTTAACAGGGGCCCCGGCACTGAAGCTTTCTTT. The chain recombines TRBV29-1 with TRBJ1-1; 7 nucleotides align to TRBD1. This CDR3 comprises 14 residues. Germline CDR1 and CDR2: SQVTM and ANQGSEA. Losses at the gene ends were 5 bases for V and 4 bases for J; bases not matched to a gene: 10. Drawing the rest from reference TRBV29-1 and TRBJ1-1, the complete variable domain is SAVISQKPSRDICQRGTSLTIQCQVDSQVTMMFWYRQQPGQSLTLIATANQGSEATYESGFVIDKFPISRPNLTFSTLTVSNMSPEDSSIYLCSVLNRGPGTEAFFGQGTRLTVV.

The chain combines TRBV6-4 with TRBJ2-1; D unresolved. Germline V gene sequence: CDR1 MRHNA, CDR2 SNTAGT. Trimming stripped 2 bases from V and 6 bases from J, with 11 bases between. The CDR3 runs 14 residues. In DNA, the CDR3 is TGTGCCAGCAGTGACGATGGTCGGTCCAATGAGCAGTTCTTC. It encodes CASSDDGRSNEQFF.

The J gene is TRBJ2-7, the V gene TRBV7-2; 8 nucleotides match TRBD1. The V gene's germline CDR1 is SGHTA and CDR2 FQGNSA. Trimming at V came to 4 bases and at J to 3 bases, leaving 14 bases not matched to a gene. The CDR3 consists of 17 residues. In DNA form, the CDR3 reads TGTGCCAGCAGCTCAACCCCCCCCCGGACAGGGAACTACGAGCAGTACTTC. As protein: CASSSTPPRTGNYEQYF. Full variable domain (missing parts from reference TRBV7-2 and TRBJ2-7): GAGVSQSPSNKVTEKGKDVELRCDPISGHTALYWYRQSLGQGLEFLIYFQGNSAPDKSGLPSDRFSAERTGGSVSTLTIQRTQQEDSAVYLCASSSTPPRTGNYEQYFGPGTRLTVT.

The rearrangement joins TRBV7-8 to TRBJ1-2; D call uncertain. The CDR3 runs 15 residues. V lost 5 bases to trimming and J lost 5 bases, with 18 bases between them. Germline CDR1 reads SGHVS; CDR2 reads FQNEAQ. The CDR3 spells CASSQRTRREYGYTF. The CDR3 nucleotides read TGTGCCAGCAGCCAACGGACCAGGCGGGAGTATGGCTACACCTTC.

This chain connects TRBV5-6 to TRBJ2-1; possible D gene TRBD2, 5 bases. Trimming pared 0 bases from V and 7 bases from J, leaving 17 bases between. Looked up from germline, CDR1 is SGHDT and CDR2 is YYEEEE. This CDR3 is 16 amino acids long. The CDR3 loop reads CASSLAERVTLNEQFF. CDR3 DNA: TGTGCCAGCAGCTTGGCCGAGAGGGTAACCCTAAATGAGCAGTTCTTC.

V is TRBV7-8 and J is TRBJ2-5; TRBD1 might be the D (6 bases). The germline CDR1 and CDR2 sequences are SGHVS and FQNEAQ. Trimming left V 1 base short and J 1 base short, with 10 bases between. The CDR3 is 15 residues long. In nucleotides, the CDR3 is TGTGCCAGCAGCTTAGGAGGGGGTCGCCAAGAGACCCAGTACTTC. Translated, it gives CASSLGGGRQETQYF.

CDR3 protein: CASSQDPWTTLVTGELFF. CDR3 DNA sequence: TGCGCCAGCAGCCAAGATCCTTGGACTACCCTGGTGACAGGGGAGCTGTTTTTT. The rearrangement uses TRBV4-3 and TRBJ2-2; D might be TRBD2 (6 bases). The germline V and J ends were trimmed by 0 bases and 8 bases, with 22 bases remaining between them. Germline V lookup: CDR1 LGHNA, CDR2 YSLEER. This CDR3 has 18 residues.

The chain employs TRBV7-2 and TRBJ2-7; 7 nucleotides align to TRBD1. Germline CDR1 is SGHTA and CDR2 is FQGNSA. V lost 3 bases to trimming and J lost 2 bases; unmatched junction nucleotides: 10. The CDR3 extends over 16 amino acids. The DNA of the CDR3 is TGTGCCAGCAGCTTGTCCGGGACAGTGGGCCCCTACGAGCAGTACTTC. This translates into CASSLSGTVGPYEQYF.

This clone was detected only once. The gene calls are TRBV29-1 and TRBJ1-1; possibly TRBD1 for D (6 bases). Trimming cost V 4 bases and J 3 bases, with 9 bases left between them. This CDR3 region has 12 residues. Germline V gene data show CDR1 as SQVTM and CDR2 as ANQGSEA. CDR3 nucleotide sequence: TGCAGCGTTGGGGGGCGCGACACTGAAGCTTTCTTT. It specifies CSVGGRDTEAFF.

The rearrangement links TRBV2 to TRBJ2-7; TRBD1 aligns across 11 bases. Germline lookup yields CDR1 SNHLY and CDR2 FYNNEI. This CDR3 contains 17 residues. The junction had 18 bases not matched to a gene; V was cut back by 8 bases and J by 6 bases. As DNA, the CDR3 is TGTGCCAGCTTTGAGGGACAGGGGGACCCGGAGGGCTCCGAGCAGTACTTC. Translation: CASFEGQGDPEGSEQYF.

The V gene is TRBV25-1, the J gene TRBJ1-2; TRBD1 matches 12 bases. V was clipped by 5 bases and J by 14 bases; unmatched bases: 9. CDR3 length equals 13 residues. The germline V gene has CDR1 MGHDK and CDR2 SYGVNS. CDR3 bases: TGTGCCAGCAGTCGGGACAGGGGGCCTCGAGGGACCTTC. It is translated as CASSRDRGPRGTF.

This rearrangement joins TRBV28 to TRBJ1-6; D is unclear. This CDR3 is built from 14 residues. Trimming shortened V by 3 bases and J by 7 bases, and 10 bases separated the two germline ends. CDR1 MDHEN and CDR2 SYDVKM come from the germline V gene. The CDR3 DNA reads TGTGCCAGCAGTTTGGTGACGGAGAATTCACCCCTCCACTTT. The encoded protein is CASSLVTENSPLHF.

CDR3 sequence (DNA): TGCGCCAGCAAGGCCTGGGGGGGTGATAACTATGGCTACACCTTC. Protein product: CASKAWGGDNYGYTF. The chain is built from TRBV4-3 and TRBJ1-2; D possibly corresponds to TRBD1 (5 bases). The length of the CDR3 is 15 residues. V lost 7 bases and J 1 base, leaving 16 bases between the germline ends. The germline V gene encodes CDR1 LGHNA and CDR2 YSLEER.

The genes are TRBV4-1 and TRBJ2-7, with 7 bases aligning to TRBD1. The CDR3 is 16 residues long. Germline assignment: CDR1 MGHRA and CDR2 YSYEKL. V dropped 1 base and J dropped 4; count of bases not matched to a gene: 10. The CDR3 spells CASSQVGGPRGYEQYF. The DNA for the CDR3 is TGCGCCAGCAGCCAAGTAGGTGGTCCCAGGGGGTACGAGCAGTACTTC.

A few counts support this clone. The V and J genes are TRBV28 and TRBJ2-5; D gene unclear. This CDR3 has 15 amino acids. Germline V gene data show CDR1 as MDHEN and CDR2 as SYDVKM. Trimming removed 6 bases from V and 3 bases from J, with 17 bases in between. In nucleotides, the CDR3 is TGTGCCAGCAGCCTTCTGCGGCGATCAGAAGAGACCCAGTACTTC. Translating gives CASSLLRRSEETQYF.

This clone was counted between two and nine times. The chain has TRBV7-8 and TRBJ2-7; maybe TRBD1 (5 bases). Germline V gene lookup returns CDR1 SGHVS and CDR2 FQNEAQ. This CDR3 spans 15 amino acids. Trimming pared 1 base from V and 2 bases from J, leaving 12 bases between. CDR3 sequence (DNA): TGTGCCAGCAGCTTAGTCGGCAGGGTCGCCTACGAGCAGTACTTC. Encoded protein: CASSLVGRVAYEQYF.

This CDR3 reads CASSLGLGGVHEQFF. Here the CDR3 DNA reads TGTGCCAGCAGCTTAGGGCTCGGCGGGGTACATGAGCAGTTCTTC. The genes are TRBV7-9 and TRBJ2-1, with D perhaps TRBD2 (6 bases). The V end lost 1 base, the J end lost 8 bases, and 15 bases lay between the germline ends. This CDR3 is 15 amino acids long. Germline V gene sequence: CDR1 SEHNR, CDR2 FQNEAQ (reference sequence).

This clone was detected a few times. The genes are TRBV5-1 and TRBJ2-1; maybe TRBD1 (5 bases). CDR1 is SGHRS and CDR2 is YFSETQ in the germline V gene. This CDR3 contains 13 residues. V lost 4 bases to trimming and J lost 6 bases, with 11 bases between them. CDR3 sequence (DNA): TGCGCCAGCAGCGTGACAGTGGTCAATGAGCAGTTCTTC. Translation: CASSVTVVNEQFF.

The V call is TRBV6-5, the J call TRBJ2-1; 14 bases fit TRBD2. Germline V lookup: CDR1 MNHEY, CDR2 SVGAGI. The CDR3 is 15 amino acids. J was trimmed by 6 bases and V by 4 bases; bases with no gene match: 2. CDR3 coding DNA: TGTGCCAGCAGTTCAGGACTAGCGGGAGGCAATGAGCAGTTCTTC. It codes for CASSSGLAGGNEQFF.